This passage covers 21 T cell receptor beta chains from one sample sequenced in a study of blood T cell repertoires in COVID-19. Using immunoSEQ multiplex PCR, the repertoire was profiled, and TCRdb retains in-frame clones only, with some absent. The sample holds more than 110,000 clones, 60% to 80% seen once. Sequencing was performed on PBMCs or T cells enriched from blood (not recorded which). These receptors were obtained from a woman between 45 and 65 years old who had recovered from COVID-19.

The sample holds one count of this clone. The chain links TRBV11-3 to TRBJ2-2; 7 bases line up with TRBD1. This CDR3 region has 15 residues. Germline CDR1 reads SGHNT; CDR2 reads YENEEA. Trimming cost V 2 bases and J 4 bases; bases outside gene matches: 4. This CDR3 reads CASSLRGQFTGELFF. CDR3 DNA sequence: TGTGCCAGCAGCTTAAGGGGACAGTTCACCGGGGAGCTGTTTTTT.

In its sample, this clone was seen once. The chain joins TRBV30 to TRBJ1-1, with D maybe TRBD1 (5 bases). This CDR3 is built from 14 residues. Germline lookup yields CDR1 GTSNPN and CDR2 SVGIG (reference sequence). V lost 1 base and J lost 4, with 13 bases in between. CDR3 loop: CAWSASPGGTEAFF. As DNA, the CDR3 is TGTGCCTGGAGTGCGTCTCCCGGGGGCACTGAAGCTTTCTTT.

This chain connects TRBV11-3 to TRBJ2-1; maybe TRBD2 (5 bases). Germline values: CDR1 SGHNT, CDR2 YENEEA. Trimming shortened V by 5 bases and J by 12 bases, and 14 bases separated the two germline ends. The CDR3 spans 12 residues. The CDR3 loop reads CASSPPGKRQFF. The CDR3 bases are TGTGCCAGCAGCCCTCCGGGGAAGCGGCAGTTCTTC. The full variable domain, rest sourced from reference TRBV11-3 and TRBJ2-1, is EAGVVQSPRYKIIEKKQPVAFWCNPISGHNTLYWYLQNLGQGPELLIRYENEEAVDDSQLPKDRFSAERLKGVDSTLKIQPAELGDSAVYLCASSPPGKRQFFGPGTRLTVL.

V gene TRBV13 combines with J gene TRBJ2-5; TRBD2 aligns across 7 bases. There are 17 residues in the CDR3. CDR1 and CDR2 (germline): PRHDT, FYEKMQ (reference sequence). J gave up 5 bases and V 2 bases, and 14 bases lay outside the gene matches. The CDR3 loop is CASSLSTTMERGETQYF. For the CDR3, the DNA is TGTGCCAGCAGCTTATCGACGACTATGGAGCGGGGCGAGACCCAGTACTTC.

This CDR3 is CASSFEGAGGYTF. The CDR3 DNA is TGTGCCAGCAGCTTTGAGGGGGCTGGAGGCTACACCTTC. The genes are TRBV7-3 and TRBJ1-2, with 7 bases fitting TRBD1. Looked up from germline, CDR1 is SGHTA and CDR2 is FQGTGA. Trimming at V came to 3 bases and at J to 8 bases, leaving 6 bases not matched to a gene. This CDR3 is 13 amino acids long.

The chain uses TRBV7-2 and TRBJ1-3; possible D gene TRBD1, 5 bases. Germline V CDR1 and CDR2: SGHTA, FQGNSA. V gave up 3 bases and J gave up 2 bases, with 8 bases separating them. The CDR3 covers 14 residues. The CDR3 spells CASSLTVTGNTIYF. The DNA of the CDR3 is TGTGCCAGCAGCTTGACAGTTACTGGAAACACCATATATTTT.

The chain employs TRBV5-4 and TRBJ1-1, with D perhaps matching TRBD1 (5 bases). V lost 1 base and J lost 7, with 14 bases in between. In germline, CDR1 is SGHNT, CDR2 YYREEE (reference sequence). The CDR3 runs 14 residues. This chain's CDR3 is CASSLPRRQSEAFF. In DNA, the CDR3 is TGTGCCAGCAGCTTGCCCCGACGACAGAGTGAAGCTTTCTTT. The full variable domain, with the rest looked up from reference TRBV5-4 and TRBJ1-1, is ETGVTQSPTHLIKTRGQQVTLRCSSQSGHNTVSWYQQALGQGPQFIFQYYREEENGRGNFPPRFSGLQFPNYSSELNVNALELDDSALYLCASSLPRRQSEAFFGQGTRLTVV.

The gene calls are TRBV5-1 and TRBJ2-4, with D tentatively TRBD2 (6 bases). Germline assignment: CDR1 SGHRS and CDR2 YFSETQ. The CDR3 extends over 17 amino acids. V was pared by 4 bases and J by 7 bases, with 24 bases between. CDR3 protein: CASSPGERVRIKNIQYF. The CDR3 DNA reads TGCGCCAGCAGCCCCGGGGAGCGGGTAAGAATAAAGAACATTCAGTACTTC.

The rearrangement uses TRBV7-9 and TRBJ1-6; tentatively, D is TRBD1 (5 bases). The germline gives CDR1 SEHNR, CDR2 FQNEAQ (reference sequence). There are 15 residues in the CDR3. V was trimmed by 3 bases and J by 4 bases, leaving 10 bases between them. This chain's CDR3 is CASSFGTSYNSPLHF. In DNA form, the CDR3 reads TGTGCCAGCAGCTTCGGGACTTCATATAATTCACCCCTCCACTTT. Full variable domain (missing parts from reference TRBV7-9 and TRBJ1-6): DTGVSQNPRHKITKRGQNVTFRCDPISEHNRLYWYRQTLGQGPEFLTYFQNEAQLEKSRLLSDRFSAERPKGSFSTLEIQRTEQGDSAMYLCASSFGTSYNSPLHFGNGTRLTVT.

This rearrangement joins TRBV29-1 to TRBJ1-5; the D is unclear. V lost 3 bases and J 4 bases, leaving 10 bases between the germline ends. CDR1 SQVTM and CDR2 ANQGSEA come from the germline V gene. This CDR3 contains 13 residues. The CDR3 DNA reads TGCAGCGTTGAGTACGGGAGAAATCAGCCCCAGCATTTT. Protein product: CSVEYGRNQPQHF.

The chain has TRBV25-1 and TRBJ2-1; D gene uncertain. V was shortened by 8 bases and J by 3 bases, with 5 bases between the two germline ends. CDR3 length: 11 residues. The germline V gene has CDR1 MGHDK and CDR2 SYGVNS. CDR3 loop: CASCNYNEQFF. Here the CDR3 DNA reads TGTGCCAGCTGTAACTACAATGAGCAGTTCTTC.

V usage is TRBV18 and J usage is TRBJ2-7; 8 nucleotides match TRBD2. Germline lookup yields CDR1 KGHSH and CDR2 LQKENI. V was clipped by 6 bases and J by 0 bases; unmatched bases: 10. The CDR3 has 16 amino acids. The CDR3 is CASSPSGGIGSYEQYF. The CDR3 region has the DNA TGTGCCAGCTCCCCTTCGGGGGGGATTGGCTCCTACGAGCAGTACTTC.

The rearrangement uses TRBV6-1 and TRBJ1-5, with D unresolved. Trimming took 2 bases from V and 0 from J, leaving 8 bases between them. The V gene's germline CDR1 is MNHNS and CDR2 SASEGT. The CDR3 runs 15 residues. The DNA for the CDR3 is TGTGCCAGCAGTGAAAGCGGTAATAGCAATCAGCCCCAGCATTTT. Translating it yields CASSESGNSNQPQHF.

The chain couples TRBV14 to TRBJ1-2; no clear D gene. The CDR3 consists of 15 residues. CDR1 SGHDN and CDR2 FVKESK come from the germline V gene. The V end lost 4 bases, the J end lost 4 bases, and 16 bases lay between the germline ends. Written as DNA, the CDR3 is TGTGCCAGCAGCCCCGAACGGACGGGATTCTATGGCTACACCTTC. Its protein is CASSPERTGFYGYTF.

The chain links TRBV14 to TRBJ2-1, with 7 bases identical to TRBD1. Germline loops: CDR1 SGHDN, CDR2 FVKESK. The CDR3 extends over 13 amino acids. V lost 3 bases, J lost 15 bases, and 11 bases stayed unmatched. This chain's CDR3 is CASSQGRQGGGFF. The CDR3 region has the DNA TGTGCCAGCAGCCAGGGGAGACAGGGTGGAGGGTTCTTC.

CDR3 protein: CASSKTGSRNTIYF. Written as DNA, the CDR3 is TGTGCCAGCAGCAAGACAGGGTCTAGAAACACCATATATTTT. This chain uses TRBV7-9 with TRBJ1-3; 7 bases are a match to TRBD1. The germline V gene has CDR1 SEHNR and CDR2 FQNEAQ (reference sequence). This CDR3 is built from 14 residues. V gave up 5 bases and J gave up 5 bases; unmatched junction bases: 6.

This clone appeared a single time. CDR3 coding DNA: TGTGCCAGCAGCGTAGAAGGTGGGGGCTACACCGGGGAGCTGTTTTTT. This gives the protein CASSVEGGGYTGELFF. The chain joins TRBV9 to TRBJ2-2; tentative D call: TRBD1 (6 bases). V lost 0 bases to trimming and J lost 3 bases, with 12 bases between them. Germline CDR1 reads SGDLS; CDR2 reads YYNGEE. The CDR3 contains 16 residues.

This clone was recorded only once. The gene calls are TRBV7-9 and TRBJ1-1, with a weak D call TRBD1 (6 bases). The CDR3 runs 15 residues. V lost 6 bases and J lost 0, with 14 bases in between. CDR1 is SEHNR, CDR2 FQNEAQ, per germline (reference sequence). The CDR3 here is CASRLEQGVNTEAFF. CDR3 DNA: TGTGCCAGCAGACTCGAACAGGGCGTGAACACTGAAGCTTTCTTT.

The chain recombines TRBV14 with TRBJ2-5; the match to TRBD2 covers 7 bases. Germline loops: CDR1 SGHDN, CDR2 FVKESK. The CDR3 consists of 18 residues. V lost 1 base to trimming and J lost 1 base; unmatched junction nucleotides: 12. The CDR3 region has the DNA TGTGCCAGCAGCCAAGGGGGGGGTGGAACGCCGGCCCAAGAGACCCAGTACTTC. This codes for CASSQGGGGTPAQETQYF.

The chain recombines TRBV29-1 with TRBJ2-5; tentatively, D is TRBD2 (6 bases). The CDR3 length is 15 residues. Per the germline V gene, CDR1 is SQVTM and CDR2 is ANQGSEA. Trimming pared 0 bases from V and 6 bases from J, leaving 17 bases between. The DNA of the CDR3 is TGCAGCGTTGAAGATGAGACTAGAGTTGGCAAGACCCAGTACTTC. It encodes CSVEDETRVGKTQYF.

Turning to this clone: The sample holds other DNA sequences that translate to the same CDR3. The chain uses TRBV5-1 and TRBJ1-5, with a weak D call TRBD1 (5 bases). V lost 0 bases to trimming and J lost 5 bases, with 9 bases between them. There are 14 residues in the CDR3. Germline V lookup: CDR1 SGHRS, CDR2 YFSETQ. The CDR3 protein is CASSLAPGDQPQHF. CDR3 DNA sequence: TGCGCCAGCAGCTTGGCCCCGGGGGATCAGCCCCAGCATTTT.